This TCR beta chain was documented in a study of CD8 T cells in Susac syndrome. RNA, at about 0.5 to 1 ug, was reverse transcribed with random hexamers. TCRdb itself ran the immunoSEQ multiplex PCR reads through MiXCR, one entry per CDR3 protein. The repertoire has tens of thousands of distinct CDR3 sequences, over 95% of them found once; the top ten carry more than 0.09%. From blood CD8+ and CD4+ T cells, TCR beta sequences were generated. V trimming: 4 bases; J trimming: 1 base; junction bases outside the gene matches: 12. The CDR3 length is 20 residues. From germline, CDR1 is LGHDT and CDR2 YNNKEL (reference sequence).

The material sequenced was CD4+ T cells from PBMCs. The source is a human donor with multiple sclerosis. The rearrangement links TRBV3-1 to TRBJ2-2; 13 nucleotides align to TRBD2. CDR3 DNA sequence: TGTGCCAGCAGCCTCCTATGGACTAGCGGGGGCCTCGGGAACACCGGGGAGCTGTTTTTT. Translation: CASSLLWTSGGLGNTGELFF. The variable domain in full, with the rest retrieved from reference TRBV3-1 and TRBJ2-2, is DTAVSQTPKYLVTQMGNDKSIKCEQNLGHDTMYWYKQDSKKFLKIMFSYNNKELIINETVPNRFSPKSPDKAHLNLHINSLELGDSAVYFCASSLLWTSGGLGNTGELFFGEGSRLTVL.